A single sample gave rise to the 8 T cell receptor beta chains below, sequenced in a study of T cell responses to AZD1222 COVID-19 vaccine. Sequenced by immunoSEQ multiplex PCR; TCRdb stores in-frame clones only, minus some. The sample records about 180,000 clones, around 90% being singletons. The sequencing used peripheral blood, collected 28 days after the second AZD1222 dose. The source of these receptors is an adult who received the AZD1222 COVID-19 vaccine.

This clone was recorded once. CDR3 in DNA: TGTGCCAGCACCCGGACCGTAGCTAACTATGGCTACACCTTC. Encoded protein: CASTRTVANYGYTF. This chain connects TRBV2 to TRBJ1-2; D unclear. CDR3 length: 14 amino acids. The germline gives CDR1 SNHLY, CDR2 FYNNEI. The V end was cut by 7 bases, the J end by 0 bases, with 12 bases between.

The chain joins TRBV19 to TRBJ2-4, with a weak D call TRBD1 (6 bases). The CDR3 loop spans 12 amino acids. V lost 6 bases, J lost 4 bases, and 7 bases lay in between. Per the germline V gene, CDR1 is LNHDA and CDR2 is SQIVND (reference sequence). The DNA of the CDR3 is TGTGCCAGTAGAACAGGGAAAAACATTCAGTACTTC. Its protein is CASRTGKNIQYF.

This chain links TRBV15 with TRBJ2-7, with a possible D match to TRBD2 (6 bases). The CDR3 is 14 amino acids. The germline CDR1 and CDR2 sequences are LNHNV and YYDKDF (reference sequence). Trimming stripped 5 bases from V and 3 bases from J, with 14 bases between. The CDR3 reads CATSRAGTLYEQYF. The CDR3 DNA is TGTGCCACCAGCCGGGCCGGGACTCTCTACGAGCAGTACTTC.

V and J are TRBV15 and TRBJ2-3, with TRBD2 identical over 11 bases. The V gene end was trimmed by 0 bases and the J gene end by 5 bases; junction bases not matched to a gene: 10. CDR3 length: 18 amino acids. In germline, CDR1 is LNHNV, CDR2 YYDKDF (reference sequence). In DNA, the CDR3 is TGTGCCACCAGCAGAGATCGGAAAATTAGCGGGGGGGTAGATACGCAGTATTTT. Encoded protein: CATSRDRKISGGVDTQYF.

The V and J genes are TRBV7-2 and TRBJ1-1, with D possibly TRBD1 on 6 matching bases. This CDR3 has 14 residues. Germline CDR1 reads SGHTA; CDR2 reads FQGNSA. Trimming cost V 7 bases and J 4 bases, with 16 bases left between them. The chain's CDR3 is CASNLLGGFTEAFF. For the CDR3, the DNA is TGTGCCAGCAACCTCTTAGGGGGTTTCACTGAAGCTTTCTTT.

This chain links TRBV11-2 with TRBJ1-2; D remains unclear. The CDR3 loop spans 15 amino acids. Germline V gene sequence: CDR1 SGHAT, CDR2 FQNNGV. V was shortened by 5 bases and J by 4 bases, with 17 bases between the two germline ends. The CDR3 bases are TGTGCCAGCAGCGGAGGTACTACACGGGGCTATGGCTACACCTTC. Translated, it gives CASSGGTTRGYGYTF.

The chain's CDR3 is CASSQGGVAGDYGYTF. The CDR3 DNA is TGCGCCAGCAGCCAAGGGGGAGTGGCAGGGGACTATGGCTACACCTTC. This chain links TRBV4-1 with TRBJ1-2; perhaps TRBD1 as D (6 bases). The V gene's germline CDR1 is MGHRA and CDR2 YSYEKL. CDR3 length equals 16 residues. The V end lost 1 base, the J end lost 3 bases, and 15 bases lay between the germline ends.

This chain connects TRBV27 to TRBJ1-4; TRBD1 aligns across 8 bases. Germline CDR1 MNHEY, CDR2 SMNVEV (reference sequence). V lost 6 bases to trimming and J lost 3 bases; unmatched junction nucleotides: 9. The CDR3 runs to 16 residues. Here the CDR3 DNA reads TGTGCCAGCAGACCGACAGGGGCGCCGGCTAATGAAAAACTGTTTTTT. Protein product: CASRPTGAPANEKLFF.